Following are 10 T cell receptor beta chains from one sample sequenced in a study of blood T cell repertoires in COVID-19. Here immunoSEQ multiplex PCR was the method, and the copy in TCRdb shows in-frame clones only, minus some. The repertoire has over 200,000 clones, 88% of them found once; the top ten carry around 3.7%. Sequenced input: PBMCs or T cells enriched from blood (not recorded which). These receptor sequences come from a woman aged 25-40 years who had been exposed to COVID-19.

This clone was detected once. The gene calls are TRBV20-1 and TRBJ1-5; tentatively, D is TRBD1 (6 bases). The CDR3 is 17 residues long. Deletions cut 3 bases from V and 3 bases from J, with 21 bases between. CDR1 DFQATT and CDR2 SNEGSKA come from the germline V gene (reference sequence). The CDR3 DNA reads TGCAGTGCTAGTCAATACTTCGCCGGGACACTCAATCAGCCCCAGCATTTT. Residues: CSASQYFAGTLNQPQHF.

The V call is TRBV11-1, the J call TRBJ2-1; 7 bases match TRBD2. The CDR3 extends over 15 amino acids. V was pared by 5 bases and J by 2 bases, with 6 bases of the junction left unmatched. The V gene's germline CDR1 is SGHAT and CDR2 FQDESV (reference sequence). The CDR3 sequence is CASSQLAPPYNEQFF. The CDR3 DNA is TGTGCCAGCAGCCAACTAGCGCCCCCCTACAATGAGCAGTTCTTC.

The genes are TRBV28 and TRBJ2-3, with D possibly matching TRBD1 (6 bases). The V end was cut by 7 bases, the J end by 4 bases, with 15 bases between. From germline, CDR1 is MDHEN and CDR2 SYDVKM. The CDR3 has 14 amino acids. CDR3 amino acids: CASTPGTPPDTQYF. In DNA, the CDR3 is TGTGCCAGCACCCCGGGGACACCGCCAGATACGCAGTATTTT.

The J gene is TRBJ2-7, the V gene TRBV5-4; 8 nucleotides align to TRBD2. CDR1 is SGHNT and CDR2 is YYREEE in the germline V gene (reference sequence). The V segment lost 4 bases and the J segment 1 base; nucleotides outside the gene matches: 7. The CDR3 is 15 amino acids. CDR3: CASSPVSGGSYEQYF. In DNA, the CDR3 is TGTGCCAGCAGCCCGGTCAGCGGGGGATCCTACGAGCAGTACTTC.

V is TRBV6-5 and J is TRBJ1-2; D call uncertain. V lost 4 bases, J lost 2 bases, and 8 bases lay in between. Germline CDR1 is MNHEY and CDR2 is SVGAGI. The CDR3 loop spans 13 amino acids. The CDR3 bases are TGTGCCAGCAGTTCGAACGGGAACTATGGCTACACCTTC. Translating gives CASSSNGNYGYTF.

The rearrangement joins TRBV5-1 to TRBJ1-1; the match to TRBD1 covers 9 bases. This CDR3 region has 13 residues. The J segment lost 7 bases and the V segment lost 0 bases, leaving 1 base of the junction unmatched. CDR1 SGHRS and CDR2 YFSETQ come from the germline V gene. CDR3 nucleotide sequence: TGCGCCAGCAGCTTGGAGACAGGGGGTGAAGCTTTCTTT. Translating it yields CASSLETGGEAFF.

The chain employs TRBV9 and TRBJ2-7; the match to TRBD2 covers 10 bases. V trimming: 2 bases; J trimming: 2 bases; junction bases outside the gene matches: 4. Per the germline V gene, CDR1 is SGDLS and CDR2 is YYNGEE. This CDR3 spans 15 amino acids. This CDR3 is CASSVRAGGTYEQYF. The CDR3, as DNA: TGTGCCAGCAGCGTTAGAGCGGGAGGGACCTACGAGCAGTACTTC.

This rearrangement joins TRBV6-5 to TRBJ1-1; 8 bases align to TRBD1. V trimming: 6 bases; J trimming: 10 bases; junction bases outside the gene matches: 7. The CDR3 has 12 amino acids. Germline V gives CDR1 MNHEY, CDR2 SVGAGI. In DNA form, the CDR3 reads TGTGCCAGCAGAAATACAGGGGGTTCAGCTTTCTTT. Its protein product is CASRNTGGSAFF.

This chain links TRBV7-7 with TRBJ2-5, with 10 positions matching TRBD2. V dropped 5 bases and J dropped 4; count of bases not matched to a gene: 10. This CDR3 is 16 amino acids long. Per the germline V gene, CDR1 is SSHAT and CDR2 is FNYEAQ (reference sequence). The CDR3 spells CASSAGWLAGAETQYF. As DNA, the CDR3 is TGTGCCAGCAGCGCCGGGTGGCTAGCGGGAGCAGAGACCCAGTACTTC.

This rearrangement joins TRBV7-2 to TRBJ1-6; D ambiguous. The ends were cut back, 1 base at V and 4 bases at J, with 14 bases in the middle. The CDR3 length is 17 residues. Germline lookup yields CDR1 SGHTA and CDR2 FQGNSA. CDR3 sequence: CASSLVASNPYNSPLHF. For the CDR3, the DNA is TGTGCCAGCAGCTTAGTTGCGTCTAACCCGTATAATTCACCCCTCCACTTT.